This T cell receptor beta chain was sequenced during a study of naive and memory T cell subsets. An equimolar mix of two oligonucleotides served as the beta constant-region primer for TRBC1 and TRBC2. Via MiXCR, TCRdb re-called the UMI-ligation and nested PCR reads, giving one row per CDR3 protein. This table has 120,000 to 150,000 distinct CDR3 sequences, about a sixth appearing once. This clonotype turned up a few times. Germline CDR1 and CDR2: MDHEN and SYDVKM. The CDR3 covers 12 residues. V lost 5 bases and J lost 6, with 11 bases in between. V usage is TRBV28 and J usage is TRBJ2-7; no clear D gene. The sequenced sample was naive CD4+ T cells from blood. The clonotype originates from a human donor in good health. Written as DNA, the CDR3 is TGTGCCAGCAGTACCACCCTCGCCGAGCAGTACTTC. Amino acid sequence: CASSTTLAEQYF.